This TCR beta chain was sequenced during a study of T cell responses to AZD1222 COVID-19 vaccine (dated by TCRdb to the early 2020s). With respect to the entire study: TCR sequencing was performed for 230 to 250 trial participants, of whom around 210 were given two doses of AZD1222 and some 26 were given two doses of MenACWY control vaccine. Trial participants were enrolled by age into subgroups of 18-55, 56-69 and 70-plus years, and 148, 28 and 57 TCR-sequenced participants, respectively, were included in these subgroups. What the work shows at the level of the full study, not this receptor alone: The whole spike protein was spanned by vaccine-associated CD4 TCRs, and dominant responses were seen in regions 160-218 and 743-854. Nearly half of unique spike-specific TCRs reportedly recognized epitopes outside regions mutated in the B.1.351 and B.1.1.7 variants. Conclusions about previously exposed vaccinees were limited because only six AZD1222 recipients were SARS-CoV-2 seropositive at baseline. Most participants were white British and females outnumbered males, and the authors suggested that clonal diversity may have been underestimated. In the small 56-69-year group, the increase in depth fell short of significance, most likely because of low power. No day 14 peak-response samples were available, so repertoires were characterized only after the peak T cell response. After two AZD1222 doses, spike-specific TCR breadth and depth were significantly higher than at day 0 and than in MenACWY recipients.

The CDR3 regions of human TCRbeta chains were subjected to immunosequencing. Per the source publication's procedure: Repertoire TCRs were checked for matches against a reference library of SARS-CoV-2-specific TCRs that had been generated using the MIRA antigen-specificity platform. Breadth was defined as the fraction of unique TCRs that were SARS-CoV-2-associated, and depth was defined as the fraction of total T cells that were SARS-CoV-2-associated. Using the MIRA data, each spike-specific TCR was mapped to the spike region that the TCR reacts to and placed in a CD4 or CD8 class. Log10-transformed breadth and depth values were compared by one-way ANOVA with Sidak's multiple comparisons tests. Imported from immuneACCESS, the table was reduced by TCRdb to in-frame sequences with V and J called. These copies leave out some clones; in studies compared against another copy, an unresolved V gene accounts for under half, and the cause of the remainder is not known. That table supplies the V and J calls and clone size; D and trimming were determined from the DNA. The sample contains 140,000 to 150,000 clones, approximately 90% of them found a single time. Clones ranked in the top ten supply more than 1.5% of the sample.

Taken with the paper, the label for time point translates to: about 28 days (+/-7) after the second vaccine dose. AZD1222 recipients whose second dose came at about 4 weeks and those whose second dose came at about 12 weeks were combined into one group, since spike-specific TCR depth and breadth did not differ between the two schedules. Samples from vaccinated people were obtained from the UK trials COV001 and COV002, which included a single-blind randomized controlled phase 2/3 trial of AZD1222 (ChAdOx1 nCoV-19) in healthy adults. Trial participant PBMC samples were collected at day 0 and day 28 after the second dose for TCRbeta chain sequencing. About this clone itself: Its antigen is not yet known. Per-base quality was not reported, and no clone a single base away is much larger than it.

For this chain, trimming is 3 bases at the V end and 4 bases at the J end, and the number of junction bases without a gene match is 6. The CDR3 starts with the cysteine, ends with the phenylalanine, and has 15 residues. The entry retains the CDR3 DNA only, 45 bases that are in frame from base 1. As encoded in the germline V gene (reference sequence), CDR1 is SGHNT while CDR2 is YYREEE. The receptor was derived from an adult who received the AZD1222 COVID-19 vaccine. The chain couples TRBV5-4 to TRBJ2-1, with 8 middle bases fitting TRBD1. The sample here was peripheral blood, taken 28 days after the second AZD1222 dose. The CDR3: CASSSGTGQYNEQFF. The DNA is as follows: TGTGCCAGCAGCTCCGGGACAGGCCAATACAATGAGCAGTTCTTC.